The 25 T cell receptor beta chains below all came from one sample that was sequenced in a study of shared clonotypes between healthy human individuals. Method: immunoSEQ multiplex PCR; TCRdb's copy keeps in-frame clones and lacks some. Found here are roughly 2.5 million clones, around nine tenths of them singletons; the top ten hold over 0.12%. Input material: naive CD4+ T cells sorted from blood. Subset specified: CD45RA+ positively selected. Receptors originate from a man aged 18 to 29 in good health.

This chain joins TRBV6-5 and TRBJ2-7; possible D gene TRBD1, 5 bases. The CDR3 is 12 amino acids. From germline, CDR1 is MNHEY and CDR2 SVGAGI. V was trimmed by 8 bases and J by 2 bases, leaving 10 bases between them. In DNA form, the CDR3 reads TGTGCCAGCTCTGGCAGGGCCTACGAGCAGTACTTC. It yields the protein CASSGRAYEQYF.

The V call is TRBV5-1, the J call TRBJ2-1, with 7 positions matching TRBD2. This CDR3 has 13 residues. CDR1 is SGHRS and CDR2 is YFSETQ in the germline V gene. The J segment lost 9 bases and the V segment lost 3 bases, leaving 6 bases of the junction unmatched. The CDR3 reads CASSSAGDREQFF. In DNA form, the CDR3 reads TGCGCCAGCAGCTCGGCGGGAGATCGTGAGCAGTTCTTC.

V usage is TRBV7-2 and J usage is TRBJ1-6; 8 nucleotides align to TRBD1. This CDR3 region has 17 residues. Germline V lookup: CDR1 SGHTA, CDR2 FQGNSA. V shed 2 bases and J 9 bases; nucleotides not matched to a gene: 12. The CDR3 region is CASSLRVLDRGTSPLHF. The CDR3, as DNA: TGTGCCAGCAGCTTAAGGGTCTTAGACAGGGGTACTTCACCCCTCCACTTT.

The chain employs TRBV7-9 and TRBJ1-1; no reliable D call. Germline values: CDR1 SEHNR, CDR2 FQNEAQ (reference sequence). The length of the CDR3 is 14 residues. V lost 4 bases and J lost 5, with 14 bases in between. This CDR3 reads CASSWSGDGTEAFF. The CDR3 region has the DNA TGTGCCAGCAGCTGGTCCGGGGATGGGACTGAAGCTTTCTTT.

This sequence joins TRBV18 and TRBJ1-3; D perhaps matches TRBD1 (6 bases). Trimming left V 3 bases short and J 0 bases short, with 12 bases between. CDR3 length: 16 residues. Looked up from germline, CDR1 is KGHSH and CDR2 is LQKENI. CDR3 region: CASSPWDIYSGNTIYF. The CDR3 bases are TGTGCCAGCTCACCGTGGGACATTTACTCTGGAAACACCATATATTTT.

The gene calls are TRBV7-2 and TRBJ1-5; 7 bases line up with TRBD1. V shed 4 bases and J 0 bases; nucleotides not matched to a gene: 9. The CDR3 spans 17 residues. The germline CDR1 and CDR2 sequences are SGHTA and FQGNSA. CDR3 in amino acids: CASSSQGGGYSNQPQHF. The CDR3 DNA reads TGTGCCAGCAGCTCCCAGGGGGGAGGGTATAGCAATCAGCCCCAGCATTTT.

This clone came up once. Here the CDR3 DNA reads TGCGCCAGCAGCCAAGTGGCGGGAGGGCCTAGAGAGCAGTACTTC. Protein sequence: CASSQVAGGPREQYF. The chain links TRBV4-1 to TRBJ2-7; 9 nucleotides match TRBD2. The CDR3 has 15 amino acids. V lost 1 base to trimming and J lost 7 bases; unmatched junction nucleotides: 8. Germline CDR1 and CDR2: MGHRA and YSYEKL.

This chain links TRBV6-1 with TRBJ1-5; 11 bases line up with TRBD1. CDR3 size: 14 residues. The germline gives CDR1 MNHNS, CDR2 SASEGT. J gave up 6 bases and V 7 bases, and 5 bases lay outside the gene matches. The CDR3 coding sequence is TGTGCCAGCACCTGGACAGGGGGCGGTCAGCCCCAGCATTTT. This encodes CASTWTGGGQPQHF.

The chain has TRBV5-4 and TRBJ2-1, with 12 bases lining up with TRBD1. Trimming cost V 3 bases and J 7 bases; bases outside gene matches: 8. CDR3 size: 16 residues. Germline lookup yields CDR1 SGHNT and CDR2 YYREEE (reference sequence). CDR3 loop: CASSSTGTGGKNEQFF. The DNA of the CDR3 is TGTGCCAGCAGCTCCACCGGGACAGGGGGCAAAAATGAGCAGTTCTTC.

The V and J genes are TRBV19 and TRBJ1-2; a possible D gene is TRBD1 (5 bases). V was clipped by 6 bases and J by 2 bases, with 13 bases between them. The CDR3 runs to 14 residues. Germline loops: CDR1 LNHDA, CDR2 SQIVND (reference sequence). CDR3 sequence (DNA): TGTGCCAGTAGGACGGGGCTCTCGAACTATGGCTACACCTTC. Translating it yields CASRTGLSNYGYTF.

The chain recombines TRBV10-3 with TRBJ2-7; no definite D call. Germline CDR1 is ENHRY and CDR2 is SYGVKD. The CDR3 has 13 amino acids. Trimming cost V 7 bases and J 7 bases, with 17 bases left between them. The CDR3 spells CAITWEPLGEQYF. The CDR3 bases are TGTGCCATCACCTGGGAACCCTTGGGGGAGCAGTACTTC.

This clone has just one count. The J gene is TRBJ1-5, the V gene TRBV5-1; 8 nucleotides agree with TRBD1. Germline CDR1 SGHRS, CDR2 YFSETQ. This CDR3 has 14 residues. With 4 bases clipped from V and 7 bases from J, the junction kept 7 bases outside the gene matches. The CDR3: CASSPTGVGQPQHF. The CDR3 DNA follows: TGCGCCAGCAGCCCGACAGGGGTCGGCCAGCCCCAGCATTTT.

This rearrangement joins TRBV19 to TRBJ2-6; 7 bases are shared with TRBD2. CDR1 is LNHDA, CDR2 SQIVND, per germline (reference sequence). The junction had 9 bases not matched to a gene; V was cut back by 7 bases and J by 3 bases. The CDR3 sequence is 16 residues long. The CDR3 DNA sequence: TGTGCCAGTACCAACGGCGGCGGGAGTGGGGCCAACGTCCTGACTTTC. Protein: CASTNGGGSGANVLTF.

The chain employs TRBV6-1 and TRBJ2-3, with 9 bases aligning to TRBD1. This CDR3 has 13 residues. The V segment lost 9 bases and the J segment 3 bases; nucleotides outside the gene matches: 4. Germline V CDR1 and CDR2: MNHNS, SASEGT. Here the CDR3 reads CASDRGGTDTQYF. In DNA form, the CDR3 reads TGTGCCAGTGACAGGGGGGGGACAGATACGCAGTATTTT.

This rearrangement joins TRBV9 to TRBJ2-4, with 11 bases aligning to TRBD2. Per the germline V gene, CDR1 is SGDLS and CDR2 is YYNGEE. J gave up 6 bases and V 4 bases, and 0 bases lay outside the gene matches. The CDR3 spans 13 residues. The chain's CDR3 is CASSLAGGNIQYF. CDR3 bases: TGTGCCAGCAGCCTAGCGGGAGGAAACATTCAGTACTTC.

This rearrangement joins TRBV5-1 to TRBJ2-4; D possibly matches TRBD1 or TRBD2 (5 bases each). Trimming cost V 1 base and J 6 bases, with 14 bases left between them. The germline V gene encodes CDR1 SGHRS and CDR2 YFSETQ. The CDR3 loop spans 15 amino acids. CDR3 sequence reads: CASSLRGAPPNIQYF. CDR3 nucleotide sequence: TGCGCCAGCAGCTTGAGAGGGGCCCCCCCAAACATTCAGTACTTC.

The rearrangement joins TRBV11-2 to TRBJ1-4; D perhaps matches TRBD1 (5 bases). Germline CDR1 is SGHAT and CDR2 is FQNNGV. V lost 5 bases to trimming and J lost 1 base, with 8 bases between them. The CDR3 extends over 14 amino acids. The CDR3 region is CASSVQGTNEKLFF. The CDR3 nucleotides are TGTGCCAGCAGCGTTCAGGGAACTAATGAAAAACTGTTTTTT.

This clone was counted only a few times. This chain links TRBV19 with TRBJ1-1; 7 bases are shared with TRBD1. The CDR3 has 16 amino acids. V was clipped by 7 bases and J by 3 bases; unmatched bases: 14. Per germline, CDR1 LNHDA and CDR2 SQIVND (reference sequence). CDR3 residues: CASTPERGQWDTEAFF. The CDR3 nucleotides are TGTGCCAGTACCCCTGAGAGGGGGCAATGGGACACTGAAGCTTTCTTT.

This chain connects TRBV5-6 to TRBJ2-1; no clear D gene. CDR1 is SGHDT and CDR2 is YYEEEE in the germline V gene. The CDR3 is made up of 12 amino acids. V lost 2 bases and J 9 bases, leaving 9 bases between the germline ends. The CDR3 coding sequence is TGTGCCAGCAGCTTAACGGACGGTGAGCAGTTCTTC. This translates into CASSLTDGEQFF. Variable domain in full (rest from reference TRBV5-6 and TRBJ2-1): DAGVTQSPTHLIKTRGQQVTLRCSPKSGHDTVSWYQQALGQGPQFIFQYYEEEERQRGNFPDRFSGHQFPNYSSELNVNALLLGDSALYLCASSLTDGEQFFGPGTRLTVL.

The chain links TRBV5-1 to TRBJ2-7, with D perhaps matching TRBD2 (5 bases). V dropped 0 bases and J dropped 5 bases, with 12 bases sitting between them. Germline-derived CDR1 and CDR2 are SGHRS and YFSETQ. The CDR3 covers 14 residues. The CDR3 loop is CASSLAGNPNEQYF. CDR3 in DNA: TGCGCCAGCAGCTTGGCGGGAAACCCAAACGAGCAGTACTTC.

This clone was recorded a few times. The rearrangement uses TRBV7-2 and TRBJ1-5; 7 bases map to TRBD1. From germline, CDR1 is SGHTA and CDR2 FQGNSA. This CDR3 region has 13 residues. V gave up 5 bases and J gave up 4 bases; unmatched junction bases: 2. In DNA form, the CDR3 reads TGTGCCAGCAGCGAGGACAGGAATCAGCCCCAGCATTTT. The encoded protein is CASSEDRNQPQHF.

The chain joins TRBV5-8 to TRBJ1-2; TRBD1 aligns across 8 bases. CDR3 length: 14 residues. V shed 4 bases, J shed 8 bases, and the junction held 10 bases outside the gene matches. CDR1 and CDR2 from the germline V gene are SGHTS and YDEGEE. DNA of the CDR3: TGTGCCAGCAGCCCGAGGACAGGGCCGGGGGGCTACACCTTC. It translates to CASSPRTGPGGYTF.

This chain links TRBV4-1 with TRBJ1-6; no clear D. The CDR3 sequence is 15 residues long. CDR1 is MGHRA, CDR2 YSYEKL, per germline. V gave up 1 base and J gave up 7 bases, with 11 bases separating them. CDR3 sequence: CASSQGLRENSPLHF. CDR3 nucleotide sequence: TGCGCCAGCAGCCAAGGACTTAGGGAAAATTCACCCCTCCACTTT.

The V and J genes are TRBV28 and TRBJ2-7; D gene ambiguous. The V gene's germline CDR1 is MDHEN and CDR2 SYDVKM. The V and J ends lost 6 bases and 0 bases respectively, with 12 bases between them. CDR3 length: 14 amino acids. The CDR3 loop is CASSRPAFSYEQYF. Here the CDR3 DNA reads TGTGCCAGCAGCCGCCCGGCCTTCTCCTACGAGCAGTACTTC.

This clone is a singleton in its sample. This chain uses TRBV10-3 with TRBJ2-7; 8 nucleotides align to TRBD2. CDR1 and CDR2 from the germline V gene are ENHRY and SYGVKD. V trimming: 6 bases; J trimming: 0 bases; junction bases outside the gene matches: 4. This CDR3 contains 14 residues. The CDR3 loop is CAISGGGHSYEQYF. The CDR3 nucleotides are TGTGCCATCAGCGGCGGGGGGCACTCCTACGAGCAGTACTTC.